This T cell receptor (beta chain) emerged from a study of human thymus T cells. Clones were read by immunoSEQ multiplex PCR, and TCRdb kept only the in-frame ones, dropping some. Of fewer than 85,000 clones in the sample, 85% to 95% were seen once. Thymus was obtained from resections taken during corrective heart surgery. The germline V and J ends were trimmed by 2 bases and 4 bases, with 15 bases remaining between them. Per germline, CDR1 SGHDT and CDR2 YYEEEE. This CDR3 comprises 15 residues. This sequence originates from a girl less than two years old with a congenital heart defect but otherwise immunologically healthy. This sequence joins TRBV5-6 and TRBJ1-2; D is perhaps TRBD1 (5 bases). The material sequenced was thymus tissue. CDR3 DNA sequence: TGTGCCAGCAGCTTTACGGGGCTGTCTTCCTATGGCTACACCTTC. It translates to CASSFTGLSSYGYTF.